This T cell receptor beta chain appears in the sequencing data of a study of response to subunit inactivated influenza vaccine. The germline gives CDR1 LGHNA, CDR2 YNFKEQ. This CDR3 has 16 residues. V lost 0 bases, J lost 3 bases, and 9 bases lay in between. This clonotype has just a few counts. TCRdb used MiXCR to reprocess the RT-PCR reads, holding one entry per CDR3 protein. The profile shows roughly 700,000 distinct CDR3 sequences, approximately 14% of them singletons. The specimen was PBMCs from blood, collected 14 to 15 days before vaccination. The TCR originated in a man in his fifties or sixties who received an inactivated influenza vaccine. This chain uses TRBV4-2 with TRBJ1-6, with D possibly matching TRBD1 (5 bases). The CDR3 nucleotides read TGTGCCAGCAGCCAAGAGGGCAGGGACTATAATTCACCCCTCCACTTT. Residues: CASSQEGRDYNSPLHF.